The rows below give T cell receptor beta chains drawn from one sample of a study of early T cells in non-severe SARS-CoV-2 infection. TCRdb fed the 5' RACE reads into MiXCR, producing one record per CDR3 protein. Among 60,000 to 80,000 distinct CDR3 sequences listed, more than 10% were seen once. Sequencing used whole blood. The source is an adult who was a healthcare worker with PCR-confirmed SARS-CoV-2 infection or an uninfected control (not recorded which). The CDR3 runs from the conserved cysteine through the conserved F or W. Fields, in order: clone size, V gene, D gene, J gene, CDR3 protein, CDR3 DNA. A D gene is named only where the DNA matches it firmly. Size values are once, few and many counts, or a class for expanded clones, and some rows have none.

many	TRBV6-1	NA	TRBJ2-1	CASNTEANEQFF	TGTGCCAGCAATACGGAGGCGAATGAGCAGTTCTTC
NA	TRBV9	NA	TRBJ2-3	CASSVGSSGADTQYF	TGTGCCAGCAGCGTAGGGAGTAGTGGGGCAGATACGCAGTATTTT
few	TRBV29-1	NA	TRBJ1-2	CSVEKGYLLYGYTF	TGCAGCGTTGAGAAGGGGTATTTGCTTTATGGCTACACCTTC
many	TRBV20-1	NA	TRBJ1-1	CSARGDPDTEAFF	TGCAGTGCTAGAGGGGACCCGGACACTGAAGCTTTCTTT
many	TRBV28	TRBD2	TRBJ2-7	CASFPSGTSGSSYEQYF	TGTGCCAGCTTCCCTTCCGGGACTAGCGGGTCGTCCTACGAGCAGTACTTC
many	TRBV29-1	NA	TRBJ2-7	CSVEVPRGEQYF	TGCAGCGTTGAAGTTCCTCGGGGCGAGCAGTACTTC
many	TRBV28	TRBD1	TRBJ1-2	CASSFVGARTGTNYGYTF	TGTGCCAGCAGTTTCGTCGGGGCGCGGACAGGAACTAACTATGGCTACACCTTC
many	TRBV7-9	NA	TRBJ2-7	CASSDGPFSGDEQYF	TGTGCCAGCAGCGACGGACCATTCTCAGGGGACGAGCAGTACTTC
NA	TRBV3-1	NA	TRBJ1-1	CASSHEETGDTEAFF	TGTGCCAGCAGCCATGAAGAAACGGGGGACACTGAAGCTTTCTTT
NA	TRBV27	NA	TRBJ2-7	CASSPEAGSSYEQYF	TGTGCCAGCAGTCCGGAGGCGGGGAGCTCCTACGAGCAGTACTTC
few	TRBV2	TRBD2	TRBJ2-7	CASREGLAGDDEQYF	TGTGCCAGCAGAGAAGGCCTAGCGGGGGATGACGAGCAGTACTTC
NA	TRBV29-1	NA	TRBJ1-1	CSVARPLNTEAFF	TGCAGCGTTGCTAGACCGTTGAACACTGAAGCTTTCTTT
many	TRBV24-1	TRBD2	TRBJ2-3	CATSESGTSGGKDTQYF	TGTGCCACCAGTGAGTCCGGGACTAGCGGAGGCAAGGATACGCAGTATTTT
many	TRBV18	TRBD1	TRBJ2-7	CASSPGFRGGTGTREWNF	TGTGCCAGCTCACCGGGATTCCGCGGAGGGACAGGGACCCGGGAGTGGAACTTC